The next 27 T cell receptor beta chains were all read from a single sample in a study of shared clonotypes between healthy human individuals. The repertoire was sequenced with immunoSEQ multiplex PCR; TCRdb's copy has only in-frame clones and lacks some. The table lists about 1.1 million clones, approximately 78% of them singletons. Sequenced sample: memory CD4+ T cells from PBMCs. This sample's subset: CD45RA-negative fraction. The receptors originated from a man aged 18 to 29 in good health. Some clones in this sample may be carry-over from other donors' samples.

This rearrangement joins TRBV27 to TRBJ1-5; TRBD1 aligns across 8 bases. This CDR3 is 14 amino acids long. Germline V CDR1 and CDR2: MNHEY, SMNVEV (reference sequence). V dropped 6 bases and J dropped 7; count of bases not matched to a gene: 8. The CDR3 region is CASRLQGDGQPQHF. CDR3 coding DNA: TGTGCCAGCAGGCTACAGGGGGACGGGCAGCCCCAGCATTTT.

This clone was counted once. This chain connects TRBV11-1 to TRBJ1-2, with D perhaps TRBD1 (6 bases). The germline gives CDR1 SGHAT, CDR2 FQDESV (reference sequence). The CDR3 covers 12 residues. The V and J ends lost 4 bases and 7 bases respectively, with 10 bases between them. The CDR3 reads CASSWQGSGYTF. CDR3 coding DNA: TGTGCCAGCAGCTGGCAGGGGAGTGGCTACACCTTC. The full variable domain, completed using reference TRBV11-1 and TRBJ1-2, is EAEVAQSPRYKITEKSQAVAFWCDPISGHATLYWYRQILGQGPELLVQFQDESVVDDSQLPKDRFSAERLKGVDSTLKIQPAELGDSAMYLCASSWQGSGYTFGSGTRLTVV.

The V call is TRBV7-9, the J call TRBJ2-2; D is uncertain. Germline assignment: CDR1 SEHNR and CDR2 FQNEAQ (reference sequence). V was shortened by 6 bases and J by 1 base, with 9 bases between the two germline ends. The CDR3 totals 14 residues. CDR3 loop: CASRQHMNTGELFF. The CDR3 DNA sequence: TGTGCCAGCAGGCAGCACATGAACACCGGGGAGCTGTTTTTT.

V is TRBV5-1 and J is TRBJ1-4; D is undetermined. V was shortened by 3 bases and J by 8 bases, with 17 bases between the two germline ends. Germline V gene lookup returns CDR1 SGHRS and CDR2 YFSETQ. This CDR3 is built from 15 residues. The CDR3 DNA reads as TGCGCCAGCAGCTCGGCGGGGAAAGCGGAAGAAAAACTGTTTTTT. Its protein is CASSSAGKAEEKLFF.

V and J are TRBV5-8 and TRBJ1-5, with no clear D. The ends were cut back, 4 bases at V and 5 bases at J, with 13 bases in the middle. The germline CDR1 and CDR2 sequences are SGHTS and YDEGEE. The CDR3 runs 14 residues. This chain's CDR3 is CASSRKLGDQPQHF. The CDR3 DNA follows: TGTGCCAGCAGCCGAAAGCTCGGGGATCAGCCCCAGCATTTT. The variable domain in full, with the rest retrieved from reference TRBV5-8 and TRBJ1-5, is EAGVTQSPTHLIKTRGQQATLRCSPISGHTSVYWYQQALGLGLQFLLWYDEGEERNRGNFPPRFSGRQFPNYSSELNVNALELEDSALYLCASSRKLGDQPQHFGDGTRLSIL.

This clone came up a few times. The chain has TRBV5-6 and TRBJ1-2; the D is unclear. The CDR3 loop spans 14 amino acids. V was pared by 5 bases and J by 3 bases, with 14 bases between. The V gene's germline CDR1 is SGHDT and CDR2 YYEEEE. The CDR3 loop reads CASSLLTGDYGYTF. DNA of the CDR3: TGTGCCAGCAGTCTCCTGACCGGGGACTATGGCTACACCTTC.

The chain combines TRBV5-1 with TRBJ1-3, with TRBD1 identical over 8 bases. The junction had 4 bases not matched to a gene; V was cut back by 0 bases and J by 2 bases. There are 16 residues in the CDR3. Germline V gives CDR1 SGHRS, CDR2 YFSETQ. DNA for the CDR3: TGCGCCAGCAGCTTGGGGACAGGGAGCGCTGGAAACACCATATATTTT. It codes for CASSLGTGSAGNTIYF.

This chain joins TRBV29-1 and TRBJ2-1; TRBD2 aligns across 13 bases. The CDR3 is 17 amino acids. Germline V CDR1 and CDR2: SQVTM, ANQGSEA. V gave up 5 bases and J gave up 0 bases; unmatched junction bases: 7. CDR3 loop: CSVLRTSGSRSYNEQFF. The CDR3 DNA reads TGCAGCGTTCTGCGGACTAGCGGGAGCCGCTCCTACAATGAGCAGTTCTTC.

This rearrangement joins TRBV25-1 to TRBJ1-1; 9 bases are a match to TRBD1. The V gene's germline CDR1 is MGHDK and CDR2 SYGVNS. The CDR3 totals 14 residues. V was clipped by 6 bases and J by 6 bases; unmatched bases: 8. This CDR3 reads CASRPQGAGAEAFF. CDR3 DNA: TGTGCCAGCAGACCACAGGGGGCGGGAGCTGAAGCTTTCTTT. The full variable domain, completed using reference TRBV25-1 and TRBJ1-1, is EADIYQTPRYLVIGTGKKITLECSQTMGHDKMYWYQQDPGMELHLIHYSYGVNSTEKGDLSSESTVSRIRTEHFPLTLESARPSHTSQYLCASRPQGAGAEAFFGQGTRLTVV.

Regarding this clone: The sample holds other DNA sequences that translate to the same CDR3. The V and J genes are TRBV4-1 and TRBJ1-3, with D uncertain. Germline CDR1 and CDR2: MGHRA and YSYEKL. This CDR3 has 13 amino acids. V was trimmed by 0 bases and J by 4 bases, leaving 4 bases between them. The DNA of the CDR3 is TGCGCCAGCAGCCAAGATAGAGGAAACACCATATATTTT. It yields the protein CASSQDRGNTIYF.

This rearrangement joins TRBV7-9 to TRBJ2-7; D possibly uses TRBD1 or TRBD2 (6 bases each). The CDR3 spans 11 residues. The V gene lost 5 bases and the J gene lost 12 bases, with 14 bases spanning the gap. Germline CDR1 SEHNR, CDR2 FQNEAQ (reference sequence). The CDR3 nucleotides are TGTGCCAGCAGCGCCGGGGGCCACACGTACTTC. It encodes CASSAGGHTYF.

V gene TRBV6-1 combines with J gene TRBJ1-3; no reliable D call. The CDR3 contains 13 residues. Trimming left V 8 bases short and J 0 bases short, with 8 bases between. Per the germline V gene, CDR1 is MNHNS and CDR2 is SASEGT. The CDR3 region has the DNA TGTGCCAGCGCCCAATTCTCTGGAAACACCATATATTTT. Translation gives CASAQFSGNTIYF.

The V call is TRBV11-2, the J call TRBJ2-1; D unresolved. The germline CDR1 and CDR2 sequences are SGHAT and FQNNGV. This CDR3 contains 14 residues. Between the trimmed V and J ends, which lost 5 bases and 9 bases, there was a span of 17 bases. The CDR3 is CASSRVAAWGEQFF. The CDR3 DNA is TGTGCCAGCAGCCGAGTAGCTGCGTGGGGTGAGCAGTTCTTC. Using reference TRBV11-2 and TRBJ2-1 for the parts outside the CDR3, the full variable domain is EAGVAQSPRYKIIEKRQSVAFWCNPISGHATLYWYQQILGQGPKLLIQFQNNGVVDDSQLPKDRFSAERLKGVDSTLKIQPAKLEDSAVYLCASSRVAAWGEQFFGPGTRLTVL.

This sequence joins TRBV18 and TRBJ1-1, with D uncertain. V lost 3 bases to trimming and J lost 8 bases, with 13 bases between them. CDR3 length equals 13 residues. Germline V gene sequence: CDR1 KGHSH, CDR2 LQKENI. For the CDR3, the DNA is TGTGCCAGCTCACCCCAGCAGTATATGGAAGCTTTCTTT. Protein: CASSPQQYMEAFF.

As DNA, the CDR3 is TGTGCCAGGGGAAAACAGGGCCGGGGGCCCTACGAGCAGTACTTC. Amino acids: CARGKQGRGPYEQYF. The chain carries TRBV27 and TRBJ2-7; the D call may be TRBD1 or TRBD2 (6 bases each). Germline values: CDR1 MNHEY, CDR2 SMNVEV (reference sequence). The CDR3 contains 15 residues. V lost 9 bases to trimming and J lost 2 bases, with 20 bases between them.

Points on this clone: The same CDR3 also results from other DNA sequences found in this sample. The CDR3 sequence: CASSWADSGANVLTF. CDR3 DNA: TGTGCCAGCAGCTGGGCCGACTCTGGGGCCAACGTCCTGACTTTC. The chain is built from TRBV27 and TRBJ2-6; D uncertain. The CDR3 length is 15 residues. V was clipped by 6 bases and J by 0 bases, with 9 bases between them. Germline assignment: CDR1 MNHEY and CDR2 SMNVEV (reference sequence).

The chain couples TRBV5-6 to TRBJ2-2; the match to TRBD2 covers 11 bases. The CDR3 has 16 residues. V lost 4 bases and J lost 6; bases outside the gene matches: 8. Germline loops: CDR1 SGHDT, CDR2 YYEEEE. The chain's CDR3 is CASSPALAGAAGELFF. The CDR3 DNA reads as TGTGCCAGCAGCCCGGCACTAGCGGGAGCCGCCGGGGAGCTGTTTTTT.

The CDR3 region is CASRVNSNTEAFF. The CDR3 DNA reads as TGTGCCAGCAGGGTGAACTCGAACACTGAAGCTTTCTTT. V usage is TRBV2 and J usage is TRBJ1-1; D is uncertain. Germline V gene lookup returns CDR1 SNHLY and CDR2 FYNNEI. The CDR3 length is 13 residues. The V gene lost 6 bases and the J gene lost 1 base, with 9 bases spanning the gap.

The chain employs TRBV9 and TRBJ1-4; possibly TRBD1 for D (6 bases). The length of the CDR3 is 13 residues. Trimming took off 0 bases at V and 15 bases at J, with 15 bases between the two ends. Germline CDR1 reads SGDLS; CDR2 reads YYNGEE. The CDR3 is CASSVGWNRDVFF. In DNA, the CDR3 is TGTGCCAGCAGCGTAGGTTGGAACAGGGATGTGTTTTTT. Variable domain in full (rest from reference TRBV9 and TRBJ1-4): DSGVTQTPKHLITATGQRVTLRCSPRSGDLSVYWYQQSLDQGLQFLIQYYNGEERAKGNILERFSAQQFPDLHSELNLSSLELGDSALYFCASSVGWNRDVFFGSGTQLSVL.

In its sample, this clone was seen once. Written as DNA, the CDR3 is TGTGCCAGCAGCTTAGTAGTGGGGGACGGATCCTACGAGCAGTACTTC. Translating gives CASSLVVGDGSYEQYF. J is TRBJ2-7 and V is TRBV7-2; TRBD1 or TRBD2 may be the D gene (5 bases each). This CDR3 has 16 residues. Germline V gene data show CDR1 as SGHTA and CDR2 as FQGNSA. Deletions cut 1 base from V and 1 base from J, with 14 bases between.

This clone was recorded at least ten times. The chain has TRBV2 and TRBJ1-2, with 7 positions matching TRBD1. This CDR3 contains 13 residues. The V gene end was trimmed by 6 bases and the J gene end by 8 bases; junction bases not matched to a gene: 9. Germline values: CDR1 SNHLY, CDR2 FYNNEI. CDR3 protein: CASRPQTGQGYTF. The CDR3 nucleotides are TGTGCCAGCAGACCTCAGACAGGGCAAGGCTACACCTTC.

The CDR3 DNA reads TGTGCCAGCAGCTTGGCCTCTGTAGGAGTCCAGCATTTT. Protein product: CASSLASVGVQHF. V gene TRBV5-6 combines with J gene TRBJ1-5; D is ambiguous. V was shortened by 0 bases and J by 12 bases, with 13 bases between the two germline ends. The CDR3 extends over 13 amino acids. CDR1 SGHDT and CDR2 YYEEEE come from the germline V gene.

This clone was detected once. The chain couples TRBV23-1 to TRBJ2-7; the D call may be TRBD1 or TRBD2 (5 bases each). TRBV23-1 is an ORF; its function is uncertain. V was cut by 6 bases and J by 2 bases, with 17 bases left in between. The CDR3 extends over 15 amino acids. The CDR3 coding sequence is TGCGCCAGCAGCCATCAGGGAGAGGGGCCCTACGAGCAGTACTTC. Translating gives CASSHQGEGPYEQYF.

A note on this clone: Additional DNA sequences in this sample encode the identical CDR3. The chain employs TRBV9 and TRBJ2-7; D uncertain. CDR1 is SGDLS and CDR2 is YYNGEE in the germline V gene. CDR3 length: 10 residues. The ends were cut back, 1 base at V and 10 bases at J, with 6 bases in the middle. The CDR3: CASSVREQYF. CDR3 bases: TGTGCCAGCAGCGTAAGGGAACAGTACTTC.

This clone came up a few times. Other DNA sequences from this sample encode an identical CDR3 as well. The V and J genes are TRBV18 and TRBJ2-5, with D maybe TRBD2 (6 bases). Trimming took off 0 bases at V and 3 bases at J, with 8 bases between the two ends. This CDR3 comprises 14 residues. The germline V gene has CDR1 KGHSH and CDR2 LQKENI. CDR3 region: CASSPPRGEETQYF. The CDR3 DNA sequence: TGTGCCAGCTCACCACCGCGGGGCGAAGAGACCCAGTACTTC.

The chain joins TRBV6-5 to TRBJ1-1, with a tentative D call TRBD1 (6 bases). Trimming removed 2 bases at V and 4 bases at J, with 8 bases between. This CDR3 spans 13 amino acids. The germline V gene encodes CDR1 MNHEY and CDR2 SVGAGI. In DNA, the CDR3 is TGTGCCAGCAGTTACAGGGGGGCCACTGAAGCTTTCTTT. Amino acid sequence: CASSYRGATEAFF.

This clone was counted between two and nine times. The V call is TRBV29-1, the J call TRBJ2-7; either TRBD1 or TRBD2 may supply D (5 bases each). The V gene's germline CDR1 is SQVTM and CDR2 ANQGSEA. The V gene lost 1 base and the J gene lost 3 bases, with 10 bases spanning the gap. The CDR3 spans 13 residues. This CDR3 reads CSVEGDGGYEQYF. In DNA form, the CDR3 reads TGCAGCGTTGAAGGGGACGGAGGCTACGAGCAGTACTTC.